The clone carrying this TCR beta chain showed up just once. The antigen remains undetermined. V was clipped by 2 bases and J by 0 bases, with 9 bases between them. This CDR3 is built from 15 residues. Germline assignment: CDR1 SGDLS and CDR2 YYNGEE. Generated by immunoSEQ multiplex PCR, the TCRdb table keeps only in-frame clones and is missing some. The sample includes about 160,000 clones, roughly 90% of them seen just once. This sample is drawn from a study of cytomegalovirus exposure and HLA in healthy donors. Study results and limitations: The listing of fewer than 200 TCR beta chains classed them as cytomegalovirus-associated.

The sequenced sample was PBMCs. The chain is built from TRBV9 and TRBJ2-1; D is possibly TRBD2 (6 bases). This clonotype was obtained from a woman under 30 in good health and CMV-seronegative. CDR3 amino acids: CASSVSGPSYNEQFF. The CDR3 DNA follows: TGTGCCAGCAGCGTTAGCGGACCCTCCTACAATGAGCAGTTCTTC.